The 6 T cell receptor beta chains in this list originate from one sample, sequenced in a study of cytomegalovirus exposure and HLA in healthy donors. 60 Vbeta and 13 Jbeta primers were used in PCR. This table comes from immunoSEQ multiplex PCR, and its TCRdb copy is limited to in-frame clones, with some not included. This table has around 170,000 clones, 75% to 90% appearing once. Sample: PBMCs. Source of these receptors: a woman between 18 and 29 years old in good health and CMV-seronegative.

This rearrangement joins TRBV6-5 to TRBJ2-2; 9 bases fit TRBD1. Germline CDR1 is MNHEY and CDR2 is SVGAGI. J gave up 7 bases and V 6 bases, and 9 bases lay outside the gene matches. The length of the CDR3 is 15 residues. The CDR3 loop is CASSHGQGLGGELFF. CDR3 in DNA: TGTGCCAGCAGCCATGGACAGGGGTTAGGCGGGGAGCTGTTTTTT.

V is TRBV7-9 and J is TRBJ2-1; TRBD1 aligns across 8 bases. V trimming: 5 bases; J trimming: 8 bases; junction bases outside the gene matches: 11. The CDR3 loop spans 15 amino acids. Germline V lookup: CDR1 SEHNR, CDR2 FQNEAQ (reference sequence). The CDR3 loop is CASSPRTGRRDEQFF. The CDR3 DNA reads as TGTGCCAGCAGCCCACGGACAGGGAGACGGGATGAGCAGTTCTTC.

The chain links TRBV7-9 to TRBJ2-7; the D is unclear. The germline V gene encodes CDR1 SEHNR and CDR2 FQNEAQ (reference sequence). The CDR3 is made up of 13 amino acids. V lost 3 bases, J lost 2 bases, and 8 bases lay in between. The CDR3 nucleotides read TGTGCCAGCAGCTTCATACAACCCTACGAGCAGTACTTC. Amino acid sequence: CASSFIQPYEQYF.

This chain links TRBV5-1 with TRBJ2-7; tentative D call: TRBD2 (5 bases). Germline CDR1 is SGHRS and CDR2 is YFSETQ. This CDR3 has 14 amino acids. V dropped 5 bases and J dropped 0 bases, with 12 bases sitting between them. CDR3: CASREAVDSYEQYF. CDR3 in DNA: TGCGCCAGCAGAGAAGCGGTGGACTCCTACGAGCAGTACTTC.

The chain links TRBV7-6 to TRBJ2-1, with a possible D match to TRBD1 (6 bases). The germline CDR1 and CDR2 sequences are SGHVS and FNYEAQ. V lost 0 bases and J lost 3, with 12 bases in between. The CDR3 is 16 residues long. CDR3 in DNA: TGTGCCAGCAGCTTAGCACGAATAGGGGGCTACAATGAGCAGTTCTTC. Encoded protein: CASSLARIGGYNEQFF.

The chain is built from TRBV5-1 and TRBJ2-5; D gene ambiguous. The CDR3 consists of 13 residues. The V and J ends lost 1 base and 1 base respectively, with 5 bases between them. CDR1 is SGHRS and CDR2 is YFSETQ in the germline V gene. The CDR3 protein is CASSLYSQETQYF. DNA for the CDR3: TGCGCCAGCAGCTTGTACTCCCAAGAGACCCAGTACTTC.